This entry lists 10 T cell receptor beta chains sequenced from one sample in a study of CD8+CD57+ T cells in acquired aplastic anemia (dated 2018 in TCRdb). Flow cytometry had shown CD8+CD57+ cell expansion in the patients selected for sequencing. For sequencing, an Illumina HiSeq 2000 was employed. Genomic DNA served as template for TCR beta VDJ combination and CDR3 sequence profiling. TCRdb handled the public reads itself, with Q25 trimming in fastp and clone calling in MiXCR, and kept productive beta chains. Every CDR3 protein is listed once, alongside the most common genes and DNA of its rows. For this sample the table gives some 160,000 distinct CDR3 sequences, of which less than 60% were detected only once. The ten largest make up 3% to 4% of the sample. The sample taken for sequencing was sorted CD4+, CD8+, or CD8+CD57+ T cells (not recorded which) from PBMCs. The receptors stem from a human donor with aplastic anemia.

This clonotype was seen repeatedly, ten times or more. One end of the junction does not line up with germline, which may come from a read error. The rearrangement uses TRBV7-2 and TRBJ1-4; 7 positions match TRBD1. CDR1 SGHTA and CDR2 FQGNSA come from the germline V gene. The CDR3 sequence is 13 residues long. The CDR3 loop reads CASSPNRQGTTHF. For the CDR3, the DNA is TGTGCCAGCAGCCCGAACAGACAGGGAACCACTCATTTT.

The chain employs TRBV19 and TRBJ2-3, with D tentatively TRBD1 or TRBD2 (6 bases each). There are 13 residues in the CDR3. Germline assignment: CDR1 LNHDA and CDR2 SQIVND (reference sequence). Trimming cost V 6 bases and J 6 bases, with 13 bases left between them. Here the CDR3 DNA reads TGTGCCAGTAGGGAACAGGGAGGTGATACGCAGTATTTT. Residues: CASREQGGDTQYF.

In its sample, this clonotype was seen many times. CDR3 coding DNA: TGCAGCGTTGACGTAGCGGGAGCCTACAATGAGCAGTTCTTC. The encoded protein is CSVDVAGAYNEQFF. V and J are TRBV29-1 and TRBJ2-1, with 9 positions matching TRBD2. Looked up from germline, CDR1 is SQVTM and CDR2 is ANQGSEA. This CDR3 region has 14 residues. Trimming removed 3 bases from V and 2 bases from J; junction bases left unmatched: 2.

CDR3 nucleotides: TGTGCCAGCAGTCCGGGAAAGGCGGAGACCCAGTACTTC. Amino acid sequence: CASSPGKAETQYF. The chain carries TRBV2 and TRBJ2-5; D is perhaps TRBD2 (5 bases). V was trimmed by 5 bases and J by 5 bases, leaving 12 bases between them. The CDR3 totals 13 residues. The germline CDR1 and CDR2 sequences are SNHLY and FYNNEI.

Concerning this clonotype: The CDR3 does not end in the conserved phenylalanine or tryptophan, so this is likely a read error. Because the CDR3's place on the DNA is in doubt, the DNA is left out and the CDR3 is given as listed by TCRdb. This chain joins TRBV6-5 and TRBJ2-7. Germline V gene data show CDR1 as MNHEY and CDR2 as SVGAGI. The CDR3 is 8 residues long, counting both termini. CDR3 region: CASSYRKD.

This clonotype was counted only a few times. V and J are TRBV13 and TRBJ1-4; D perhaps matches TRBD1 (5 bases). Germline lookup yields CDR1 PRHDT and CDR2 FYEKMQ (reference sequence). The CDR3 has 14 residues. Deletions cut 4 bases from V and 7 bases from J, with 13 bases between. CDR3 sequence: CASSSRRGGEKLFF. The CDR3, as DNA: TGTGCCAGCAGCTCCAGGAGGGGAGGTGAAAAACTGTTTTTT.

CDR3: CASSWDGYGYTF. CDR3 coding DNA: TGCGCCAGCAGCTGGGACGGCTATGGCTACACCTTC. The rearrangement uses TRBV5-1 and TRBJ1-2, with a tentative D call TRBD1 (5 bases). Germline CDR1 SGHRS, CDR2 YFSETQ. The CDR3 loop spans 12 amino acids. Between the trimmed V and J ends, which lost 3 bases and 4 bases, there was a span of 7 bases.

V usage is TRBV7-9 and J usage is TRBJ2-5; perhaps TRBD2 as D (5 bases). The V end was cut by 3 bases, the J end by 0 bases, with 8 bases between. CDR1 and CDR2 (germline): SEHNR, FQNEAQ (reference sequence). There are 14 residues in the CDR3. DNA for the CDR3: TGTGCCAGCAGCTTCCAGGACTACCAAGAGACCCAGTACTTC. This translates into CASSFQDYQETQYF.

This chain connects TRBV10-3 to TRBJ2-7; perhaps TRBD1 as D (5 bases). Germline V gene sequence: CDR1 ENHRY, CDR2 SYGVKD. Deletions cut 5 bases from V and 5 bases from J, with 25 bases between. The CDR3 length is 17 residues. The CDR3 region is CAISQQVNTEAFDEQYF. The CDR3 DNA follows: TGTGCCATCAGTCAACAGGTGAACACTGAAGCTTTCGACGAGCAGTACTTC.

The chain carries TRBV7-9 and TRBJ2-5, with D perhaps TRBD1 (5 bases). Germline CDR1 SEHNR, CDR2 FQNEAQ (reference sequence). V lost 2 bases and J lost 4, with 8 bases in between. The CDR3 length is 13 residues. CDR3 in DNA: TGTGCCAGCAGCTTAAGCCAGGGAGAGACCCAGTACTTC. Encoded protein: CASSLSQGETQYF.